The rows below give T cell receptor beta chains drawn from one sample of a study of response to subunit inactivated influenza vaccine. MiXCR, run by TCRdb on the RT-PCR reads, gives a single entry per CDR3 protein. Counted here are more than 550,000 distinct CDR3 sequences, over 9.5% occurring once; the ten biggest clones make up about 9.4%. Material: PBMCs from blood, obtained on the day of vaccination. These receptors came from a man aged 50 or older who received an inactivated influenza vaccine. CDR3s include the opening cysteine and the closing phenylalanine or tryptophan. D genes are given only for firm matches. Clone size is not always given. Where it is, it says once, few, many or a class for expanded clones.

J gene: TRBJ1-1; clone size: many; V gene: TRBV6-6; D gene: .; CDR3 DNA: TGTGCCAGCAGTTACGCCGAGAACACTGAAGCTTTCTTT; CDR3 protein: CASSYAENTEAFF
J gene: TRBJ2-1; clone size: many; V gene: TRBV5-1; D gene: TRBD2; CDR3 DNA: TGCGCCAGCAGCTTGGCGGCTAGCGGGAGGGCCAATGAGCAGTTCTTC; CDR3 protein: CASSLAASGRANEQFF
J gene: TRBJ2-1; clone size: few; V gene: TRBV19; D gene: .; CDR3 DNA: TGTGCCAGTAGTGCGCCGACTTCCTTCTACAATGAGCAGTTCTTC; CDR3 protein: CASSAPTSFYNEQFF
J gene: TRBJ2-1; clone size: few; V gene: TRBV2; D gene: TRBD1; CDR3 DNA: TGTGCCAGCATTCTCTTCGGGACAGTGTACAATGAGCAGTTCTTC; CDR3 protein: CASILFGTVYNEQFF
J gene: TRBJ2-1; clone size: few; V gene: TRBV7-9; D gene: .; CDR3 DNA: TGTGCCAGCACACAGGCGGGTTACAATGAGCAGTTCTTC; CDR3 protein: CASTQAGYNEQFF
J gene: TRBJ1-5; clone size: .; V gene: TRBV4-1; D gene: .; CDR3 DNA: TGCGCCAGCAGCCAAGATGGAGGGCTGCCCCAGCATTTT; CDR3 protein: CASSQDGGLPQHF
J gene: TRBJ1-3; clone size: .; V gene: TRBV20-1; D gene: TRBD1; CDR3 DNA: TGCAGTGCCAGACAGGGGGGCTCTGGAAACACCATATATTTT; CDR3 protein: CSARQGGSGNTIYF
J gene: TRBJ2-5; clone size: few; V gene: TRBV5-1; D gene: .; CDR3 DNA: TGCGCCAGCAGCGTTCGGGGGGCCCAAGAGACCCAGTACTTC; CDR3 protein: CASSVRGAQETQYF
J gene: TRBJ2-1; clone size: .; V gene: TRBV6-1; D gene: .; CDR3 DNA: TGTGCCAGCAGTCAGACTCCCTGGGATGAGCAGTTCTTC; CDR3 protein: CASSQTPWDEQFF
J gene: TRBJ2-7; clone size: few; V gene: TRBV13; D gene: TRBD2; CDR3 DNA: TGTGCCAGCAGCTCCGGACTAGCGGGAGCACTCTACGAGCAGTACTTC; CDR3 protein: CASSSGLAGALYEQYF
J gene: TRBJ1-2; clone size: many; V gene: TRBV9; D gene: .; CDR3 DNA: TGTGCCAGCAGCGTCCACAGGGCGGGGGGCTACACCTTC; CDR3 protein: CASSVHRAGGYTF
J gene: TRBJ2-1; clone size: .; V gene: TRBV20-1; D gene: .; CDR3 DNA: TGCAGTGCTATACGAAGGGCCCCGTACAATGAGCAGTTCTTC; CDR3 protein: CSAIRRAPYNEQFF
J gene: TRBJ2-7; clone size: few; V gene: TRBV11-2; D gene: TRBD2; CDR3 DNA: TGTGCCAGCAGCGGACTAGCGGGACTTGGAGGGGGGGAGCAGTACTTC; CDR3 protein: CASSGLAGLGGGEQYF
J gene: TRBJ2-3; clone size: .; V gene: TRBV7-9; D gene: .; CDR3 DNA: TGTGCCAGCAGCCCTTATTCAACAGATACGCAGTATTTT; CDR3 protein: CASSPYSTDTQYF
J gene: TRBJ2-1; clone size: few; V gene: TRBV10-2; D gene: TRBD2; CDR3 DNA: TGCGCCACCTTAGCGGGGGACGCCTACAATGAGCAGTTCTTC; CDR3 protein: CATLAGDAYNEQFF
J gene: TRBJ2-6; clone size: few; V gene: TRBV7-2; D gene: .; CDR3 DNA: TGTGCCAGCAGAAGTAGGGGGGCCAACGTCCTGACTTTC; CDR3 protein: CASRSRGANVLTF
J gene: TRBJ2-7; clone size: many; V gene: TRBV7-8; D gene: TRBD2; CDR3 DNA: TGTGCCAGCAGCTTAGGGACTAGCGGGACCTACGAGCAGTACTTC; CDR3 protein: CASSLGTSGTYEQYF
J gene: TRBJ1-1; clone size: many; V gene: TRBV6-2/TRBV6-3; D gene: .; CDR3 DNA: TGTGCCAGCAGTTACTCGTCGGGGTATGCTATCCGGAGGAACACTGAAGCTTTCTTT; CDR3 protein: CASSYSSGYAIRRNTEAFF
J gene: TRBJ2-1; clone size: .; V gene: TRBV15; D gene: .; CDR3 DNA: TGTGCCACCAGCGCCCGATCGGAAGGGAATTCCCAGTTCTTC; CDR3 protein: CATSARSEGNSQFF
J gene: TRBJ1-1; clone size: few; V gene: TRBV5-1; D gene: .; CDR3 DNA: TGCGCCAGCAGCTTGGGAGGGGCGCGGTCGTTTGAAGCTTTCTTT; CDR3 protein: CASSLGGARSFEAFF
J gene: TRBJ1-5; clone size: few; V gene: TRBV2; D gene: .; CDR3 DNA: TGTGCCAGCAGTGGCGGATCTCGCAATCAGCCCCAGCATTTT; CDR3 protein: CASSGGSRNQPQHF
J gene: TRBJ1-2; clone size: .; V gene: TRBV10-3; D gene: TRBD1; CDR3 DNA: TGTGCCATCAGTCTTACAGGGGGCAACTATGGCTACACCTTC; CDR3 protein: CAISLTGGNYGYTF